A selection of T cell receptor beta chains follows, all from one sample in a study of shared clonotypes between healthy human individuals. Using immunoSEQ multiplex PCR, the repertoire was profiled, and TCRdb retains in-frame clones only, with some absent. This sample has a few million clones, with approximately 92% found just once. Sequencing input: naive CD8+ T cells from PBMCs. The source of these receptors is a man between 18 and 29 years old in good health. Some clones in this sample may be carry-over from other donors' samples. CDR3s include the opening cysteine and the closing phenylalanine or tryptophan. The D gene is left open where the match is weak. Size tells how often a clone was seen (once, few, many) or the class of an expanded clone, and some rows leave it out.

CASSAGGGEDF | TGTGCCAGCAGCGCAGGGGGGGGTGAGGACTTC | TRBV28 | - | TRBJ2-7 | -
CASSLGTGYNEQFF | TGTGCCAGCAGTTTAGGGACAGGGTACAATGAGCAGTTCTTC | TRBV28 | TRBD1 | TRBJ2-1 | -
CASTRGRDTGELFF | TGTGCCAGCACCAGGGGCAGGGATACCGGGGAGCTGTTTTTT | TRBV6-6 | - | TRBJ2-2 | -
CASRAGSSYNSPLHF | TGTGCCAGCAGGGCGGGAAGCTCCTATAATTCACCCCTCCACTTT | TRBV28 | - | TRBJ1-6 | -
CASGGGRRGNTEAFF | TGTGCCAGTGGAGGTGGGCGGCGGGGGAACACTGAAGCTTTCTTT | TRBV19 | - | TRBJ1-1 | -
CASSIPGRRTRYNEQFF | TGTGCCAGTAGTATCCCGGGACGGAGAACGCGTTACAATGAGCAGTTCTTC | TRBV19 | - | TRBJ2-1 | -
CASSRTLASYKNYGIEQFF | TGTGCCAGCAGCCGAACACTAGCGTCCTATAAAAATTACGGGATTGAGCAGTTCTTC | TRBV7-2 | TRBD2 | TRBJ2-1 | -
CASSLSGRGTEQYF | TGTGCCAGCAGTCTTAGCGGGAGGGGTACCGAGCAGTACTTC | TRBV25-1 | TRBD2 | TRBJ2-7 | many
CASSPRTSGSYNEQFF | TGTGCCAGCAGCCCCCGGACTAGCGGATCCTACAATGAGCAGTTCTTC | TRBV7-6 | TRBD2 | TRBJ2-1 | -
CASSLGLRETQYF | TGTGCCAGCAGCTTAGGTTTAAGAGAGACCCAGTACTTC | TRBV7-2 | - | TRBJ2-5 | few
CAWSVLGLAGEQYF | TGTGCCTGGAGTGTACTAGGGCTAGCAGGCGAGCAGTACTTC | TRBV30 | - | TRBJ2-7 | -
CASKTDRGPQETQYF | TGTGCCAGCAAGACGGACAGGGGGCCTCAAGAGACCCAGTACTTC | TRBV27 | TRBD1 | TRBJ2-5 | -
CATGGWSSQETQYF | TGTGCCACCGGGGGATGGTCCAGCCAAGAGACCCAGTACTTC | TRBV2 | - | TRBJ2-5 | -
CASSYPGTGAFREKLFF | TGTGCCAGCAGTTACCCGGGGACAGGGGCCTTTAGGGAAAAACTGTTTTTT | TRBV6-7 | TRBD1 | TRBJ1-4 | -
CASSLWRAGMGNEQFF | TGTGCCAGCAGCTTATGGCGCGCGGGAATGGGCAATGAGCAGTTCTTC | TRBV7-8 | - | TRBJ2-1 | once
CASSPQGVPYEQYF | TGTGCCAGCAGCCCGCAGGGGGTGCCCTACGAGCAGTACTTC | TRBV5-6 | TRBD1 | TRBJ2-7 | -
CASSLWASSGNTIYF | TGTGCCAGCAGTTTATGGGCAAGCTCTGGAAACACCATATATTTT | TRBV28 | - | TRBJ1-3 | -
CAWSPRLPPETQYF | TGTGCCTGGAGTCCGCGACTCCCCCCCGAGACCCAGTACTTC | TRBV30 | - | TRBJ2-5 | once
CASSFQEGRWYEQYF | TGTGCCAGCAGCTTTCAGGAGGGCCGATGGTACGAGCAGTACTTC | TRBV7-9 | - | TRBJ2-7 | -
CASRTLGISNQPQHF | TGTGCCAGCAGAACCCTTGGGATCTCCAATCAGCCCCAGCATTTT | TRBV2 | - | TRBJ1-5 | -
CASSLAATYNEQFF | TGTGCCAGCAGCTTAGCGGCAACATACAATGAGCAGTTCTTC | TRBV7-2 | - | TRBJ2-1 | -
CASSIGQGAGETQYF | TGTGCCAGTAGTATCGGACAGGGGGCAGGGGAGACCCAGTACTTC | TRBV19 | TRBD1 | TRBJ2-5 | -
CASSSLLDRGRIENTEAFF | TGTGCCAGTAGTTCTCTCCTGGACAGGGGAAGGATCGAGAACACTGAAGCTTTCTTT | TRBV19 | TRBD1 | TRBJ1-1 | -
CASKETAFLQPQHF | TGTGCCAGCAAGGAGACTGCTTTTCTTCAGCCCCAGCATTTT | TRBV6-5 | - | TRBJ1-5 | -
CASSLSPPDRRRGHEQYF | TGTGCCAGCAGCTTAAGCCCCCCGGACAGGCGGAGAGGCCACGAGCAGTACTTC | TRBV7-6 | TRBD1 | TRBJ2-7 | -
CASSDRTDLNTEAFF | TGTGCCAGCAGCGATCGGACAGACCTGAACACTGAAGCTTTCTTT | TRBV7-2 | - | TRBJ1-1 | -
CASSLGQGYNEQFF | TGTGCCAGCAGTTTGGGACAGGGGTACAATGAGCAGTTCTTC | TRBV27 | TRBD1 | TRBJ2-1 | once
CASSQTDRQPIEAFF | TGTGCCAGCAGCCAAACCGACAGGCAACCGATTGAAGCTTTCTTT | TRBV7-9 | - | TRBJ1-1 | -
CASSLAVGVWDRAYSNQPQHF | TGTGCCAGCAGCTTAGCGGTAGGCGTCTGGGACAGGGCGTATAGCAATCAGCCCCAGCATTTT | TRBV7-8 | TRBD1 | TRBJ1-5 | -
CASSEGLAGAYEQYF | TGTGCCAGCAGTGAAGGGCTAGCGGGAGCGTACGAGCAGTACTTC | TRBV2 | TRBD2 | TRBJ2-7 | once
CASSFGQGSSYEQYF | TGTGCCAGCAGTTTCGGACAGGGCAGCTCCTACGAGCAGTACTTC | TRBV6-5 | TRBD1 | TRBJ2-7 | -
CASSGWGGAGDAFF | TGCGCCAGCAGCGGCTGGGGAGGGGCCGGGGATGCTTTCTTT | TRBV4-3 | - | TRBJ1-1 | -
CASSPTGTIYGYTF | TGTGCCAGCAGCCCAACCGGGACAATCTATGGCTACACCTTC | TRBV14 | - | TRBJ1-2 | -
CASSETGRGGYTF | TGTGCCAGCAGTGAGACAGGAAGGGGTGGCTACACCTTC | TRBV6-1 | - | TRBJ1-2 | -
CASSYSEGYNEQFF | TGTGCCAGCAGTTACTCAGAGGGGTACAATGAGCAGTTCTTC | TRBV6-5 | - | TRBJ2-1 | -
CASSQDGTAQWRMDEQFF | TGCGCCAGCAGCCAAGATGGGACGGCCCAGTGGCGGATGGATGAGCAGTTCTTC | TRBV4-3 | - | TRBJ2-1 | -
CASNPWQGNNQPQHF | TGTGCCAGTAACCCCTGGCAGGGCAACAATCAGCCCCAGCATTTT | TRBV19 | - | TRBJ1-5 | -
CASSHNLEGAGQVYHEQFF | TGTGCCAGCAGCCATAACCTAGAGGGAGCGGGCCAGGTGTATCATGAGCAGTTCTTC | TRBV9 | - | TRBJ2-1 | -
CASSLVQGTQPQHF | TGTGCCAGCAGTTTAGTCCAGGGGACTCAGCCCCAGCATTTT | TRBV27 | - | TRBJ1-5 | -
CASSVGYEQYF | TGTGCCAGCAGTGTGGGCTACGAGCAGTACTTC | TRBV27 | - | TRBJ2-7 | -
CASSPLQGAETEAFF | TGTGCCAGCAGTCCACTCCAGGGGGCTGAGACTGAAGCTTTCTTT | TRBV28 | TRBD1 | TRBJ1-1 | -
CASSQPFSGRDGEQYF | TGTGCCAGCAGTCAACCCTTTAGCGGGAGGGATGGTGAGCAGTACTTC | TRBV28 | TRBD2 | TRBJ2-7 | -
CASSLSFGGDTEAFF | TGTGCCAGCAGCCTGTCATTCGGAGGGGACACTGAAGCTTTCTTT | TRBV5-6 | - | TRBJ1-1 | -
CASRDGRGEQFF | TGTGCCAGCAGAGACGGGCGGGGTGAGCAGTTCTTC | TRBV6-4 | - | TRBJ2-1 | -
CAWSVGGNGELFF | TGTGCCTGGAGTGTAGGGGGTAACGGGGAGCTGTTTTTT | TRBV30 | - | TRBJ2-2 | -
CASSVGQGAGEQYF | TGTGCCAGTAGTGTGGGACAGGGGGCCGGTGAGCAGTACTTC | TRBV19 | TRBD1 | TRBJ2-7 | -
CASSQDDRVQETQYF | TGCGCCAGCAGCCAAGACGACAGGGTCCAAGAGACCCAGTACTTC | TRBV4-3 | TRBD1 | TRBJ2-5 | -
CASSYEDEQFF | TGTGCCAGCAGTTACGAAGATGAGCAGTTCTTC | TRBV2 | - | TRBJ2-1 | -
CASSIRAEVVTGELFF | TGTGCCAGCAGTATCAGGGCGGAGGTAGTCACCGGGGAGCTGTTTTTT | TRBV28 | - | TRBJ2-2 | -
CASTAGVDGYTF | TGTGCCAGCACAGCAGGGGTTGATGGCTACACCTTC | TRBV9 | - | TRBJ1-2 | few
CARSLALIPEMGGELFF | TGTGCCAGAAGCTTGGCCCTAATTCCGGAGATGGGCGGGGAGCTGTTTTTT | TRBV5-3 | - | TRBJ2-2 | -
CASKGLSSYEQYF | TGTGCCAGCAAGGGACTATCCTCCTACGAGCAGTACTTC | TRBV27 | TRBD2 | TRBJ2-7 | -
CASSSVGRGTGELFF | TGCGCCAGCAGTAGTGTCGGGAGGGGCACCGGGGAGCTGTTTTTT | TRBV4-1 | TRBD2 | TRBJ2-2 | -
CASSERGPWNEQYF | TGTGCCAGCAGTGAAAGGGGACCGTGGAACGAGCAGTACTTC | TRBV6-1 | - | TRBJ2-7 | once
CASSRIAGRSYNEQFF | TGCGCCAGCAGCCGGATAGCGGGACGCTCCTACAATGAGCAGTTCTTC | TRBV4-1 | TRBD2 | TRBJ2-1 | -
CASSLAVGETQYF | TGTGCCAGCAGCTTAGCCGTTGGGGAGACCCAGTACTTC | TRBV7-9 | - | TRBJ2-5 | -
CASSRQGMDTQYF | TGTGCCAGCAGCCGACAGGGCATGGATACGCAGTATTTT | TRBV5-6 | TRBD1 | TRBJ2-3 | -
CASSQEGKGEYYGYTF | TGCGCCAGCAGCCAAGAGGGCAAGGGGGAATACTATGGCTACACCTTC | TRBV4-3 | - | TRBJ1-2 | -
CASSLPETETYEQYF | TGCGCCAGCAGCTTGCCAGAGACGGAAACCTACGAGCAGTACTTC | TRBV5-1 | - | TRBJ2-7 | once
CASSEAYEQYF | TGTGCCAGCAGTGAAGCCTACGAGCAGTACTTC | TRBV2 | - | TRBJ2-7 | few